What follows are 2 T cell receptor beta chains derived from one specimen sequenced in a study of CD8+CD57+ T cells in acquired aplastic anemia. Both TCR beta VDJ combination and CDR3 sequence profiling were carried out. Genomic DNA was the template for this profiling. One entry per CDR3 protein results from TCRdb running MiXCR on the reads. The sample shows fewer than 200,000 distinct CDR3 sequences, approximately 40% of them seen only once. The sample taken for sequencing was sorted CD4+, CD8+, or CD8+CD57+ T cells (not recorded which) from PBMCs. The receptors stem from a human donor in good health.

This clonotype was detected only once. This chain uses TRBV7-9 with TRBJ2-3; the D gene is possibly TRBD1 (6 bases). Germline V gives CDR1 SEHNR, CDR2 FQNEAQ (reference sequence). V lost 2 bases and J 2 bases, leaving 11 bases between the germline ends. The CDR3 has 15 amino acids. CDR3 protein: CASSLQGPTTDTQYF. The CDR3, as DNA: TGTGCCAGCAGCTTACAGGGGCCAACCACAGATACGCAGTATTTT.

Turning to this clonotype: This could be a read error, since a much larger clone is one nucleotide away. The chain combines TRBV9 with TRBJ1-6, with a weak D call TRBD1 (5 bases). The ends were cut back, 7 bases at V and 6 bases at J, with 11 bases in the middle. This CDR3 contains 13 residues. Germline lookup yields CDR1 SGDLS and CDR2 YYNGEE. The CDR3, as DNA: TGTGCCAGCGACGACAGACCTAATTCACCCCTCCACTTT. The encoded protein is CASDDRPNSPLHF.